The next 10 T cell receptor beta chains were all read from a single sample in a study of shared clonotypes between healthy human individuals. Sequencing was performed with immunoSEQ multiplex PCR; in TCRdb, only in-frame clones are kept and a portion is missing. The repertoire holds approximately 620,000 clones, with more than 95% as singletons. The sequenced material came from naive CD4+ T cells sorted from blood. The subset denotes: CD45RA+ positively selected. The receptors were gathered from a woman aged 30 to 39 in good health.

The J gene is TRBJ2-3, the V gene TRBV5-1; 7 bases are a match to TRBD2. The germline gives CDR1 SGHRS, CDR2 YFSETQ. The CDR3 extends over 12 amino acids. J lost 6 bases, V lost 7 bases, and 5 bases had no gene match. CDR3 region: CASGAGLDTQYF. DNA of the CDR3: TGCGCCAGCGGAGCGGGATTGGATACGCAGTATTTT.

The chain joins TRBV9 to TRBJ2-2; TRBD2 aligns across 11 bases. Trimming cost V 0 bases and J 4 bases; bases outside gene matches: 8. The CDR3 consists of 18 residues. Germline assignment: CDR1 SGDLS and CDR2 YYNGEE. CDR3 sequence reads: CASSVDFGLAGGTGELFF. For the CDR3, the DNA is TGTGCCAGCAGCGTAGATTTTGGGCTAGCGGGAGGCACCGGGGAGCTGTTTTTT. The entire variable domain, with the rest obtained from reference TRBV9 and TRBJ2-2, is as follows: DSGVTQTPKHLITATGQRVTLRCSPRSGDLSVYWYQQSLDQGLQFLIQYYNGEERAKGNILERFSAQQFPDLHSELNLSSLELGDSALYFCASSVDFGLAGGTGELFFGEGSRLTVL.

The chain couples TRBV6-5 to TRBJ1-5, with a weak D call TRBD1 (5 bases). With 0 bases removed from V and 7 bases from J, the gap between germline ends came to 10 bases. Germline V gives CDR1 MNHEY, CDR2 SVGAGI. The CDR3 has 14 amino acids. The CDR3 reads CASSYSEGPQPQHF. Written as DNA, the CDR3 is TGTGCCAGCAGTTACTCGGAGGGGCCCCAGCCCCAGCATTTT.

Of note for this clone: The sample has other DNA sequences that encode this CDR3 too. This chain links TRBV28 with TRBJ1-6; D is unresolved. Germline assignment: CDR1 MDHEN and CDR2 SYDVKM. Trimming left V 5 bases short and J 7 bases short, with 3 bases between. The CDR3 totals 11 residues. CDR3 in amino acids: CASSQNSPLHF. In DNA form, the CDR3 reads TGTGCCAGCAGTCAGAATTCACCCCTCCACTTT.

In DNA form, the CDR3 reads TGTGCCCCCGAGGGGGCTAGCGGAAACACCGGGGAGCTGTTTTTT. Translation: CAPEGASGNTGELFF. V and J are TRBV27 and TRBJ2-2; tentatively, D is TRBD1 or TRBD2 (7 bases each). There are 15 residues in the CDR3. Germline V gives CDR1 MNHEY, CDR2 SMNVEV (reference sequence). V shed 11 bases and J shed 2 bases, with 18 bases lying between them.

The chain employs TRBV28 and TRBJ2-7, with 13 bases that match TRBD2. Germline CDR1 reads MDHEN; CDR2 reads SYDVKM. V shed 3 bases and J 0 bases; nucleotides not matched to a gene: 11. The CDR3 has 19 amino acids. CDR3: CASSFGGLAGVVGSYEQYF. CDR3 nucleotide sequence: TGTGCCAGCAGTTTCGGCGGACTAGCGGGAGTTGTGGGCTCCTACGAGCAGTACTTC.

The rearrangement links TRBV6-1 to TRBJ2-6, with D tentatively TRBD2 (6 bases). Trimming removed 7 bases from V and 2 bases from J, with 12 bases in between. CDR1 and CDR2 from the germline V gene are MNHNS and SASEGT. The CDR3 has 15 amino acids. The CDR3 here is CASTKAGPGANVLTF. CDR3 coding DNA: TGTGCCAGCACGAAGGCGGGGCCTGGGGCCAACGTCCTGACTTTC.

The genes are TRBV7-8 and TRBJ2-3, with 11 bases matching TRBD2. The V segment lost 5 bases and the J segment 5 bases; nucleotides outside the gene matches: 18. Germline V gene lookup returns CDR1 SGHVS and CDR2 FQNEAQ. The CDR3 contains 19 residues. Here the CDR3 reads CASSPPPRDSGRAVDTQYF. For the CDR3, the DNA is TGTGCCAGCAGCCCCCCCCCGCGGGATAGCGGGAGGGCCGTAGATACGCAGTATTTT.

The V call is TRBV7-2, the J call TRBJ2-7; 7 bases line up with TRBD2. Trimming at V came to 1 base and at J to 1 base, leaving 7 bases not matched to a gene. Germline CDR1 SGHTA, CDR2 FQGNSA. This CDR3 comprises 16 residues. This CDR3 is CASSLVGQRDSYEQYF. The CDR3 bases are TGTGCCAGCAGCTTAGTCGGTCAGCGGGATTCCTACGAGCAGTACTTC.

This chain uses TRBV2 with TRBJ2-7; perhaps TRBD2 as D (5 bases). The germline V gene encodes CDR1 SNHLY and CDR2 FYNNEI. CDR3 length equals 16 residues. The ends were cut back, 2 bases at V and 3 bases at J, with 17 bases in the middle. The CDR3 spells CASSEFGSRADYEQYF. CDR3 nucleotide sequence: TGTGCCAGCAGTGAATTTGGCTCGCGGGCCGACTACGAGCAGTACTTC.